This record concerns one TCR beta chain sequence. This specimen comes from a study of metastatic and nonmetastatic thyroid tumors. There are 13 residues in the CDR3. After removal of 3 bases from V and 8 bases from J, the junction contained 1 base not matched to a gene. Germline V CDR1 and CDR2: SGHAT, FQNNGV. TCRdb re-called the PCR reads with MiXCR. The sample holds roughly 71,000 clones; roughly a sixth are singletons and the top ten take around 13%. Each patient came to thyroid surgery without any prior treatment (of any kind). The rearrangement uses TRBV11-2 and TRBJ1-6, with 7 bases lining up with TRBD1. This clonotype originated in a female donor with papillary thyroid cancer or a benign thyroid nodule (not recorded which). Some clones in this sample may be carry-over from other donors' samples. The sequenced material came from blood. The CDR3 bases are TGTGCCAGCAGCTTGACAGGGCATTCACCCCTCCACTTT. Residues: CASSLTGHSPLHF.